The 32 T cell receptor beta chains given below trace back to one sample, sequenced in a study of CD4 T cells in relation to SARS-CoV-2 and coronaviruses. Unexposed donor CD4+ T cells date from about 2011-2019, before the COVID-19 pandemic. After less than 11 days of culture, CD4+ T cells were isolated. Produced via immunoSEQ multiplex PCR; TCRdb's table is partial and in-frame only. The sample has around 25,000 clones; about 76% are singletons. Antigens of these TCRs are unknown. Sequencing input: CD4+ T cells from PBMCs, cultured in vitro. The source is a human donor in good health.

This clone showed up just once. The J gene is TRBJ2-7, the V gene TRBV5-1; TRBD2 aligns across 11 bases. The CDR3 runs 16 residues. Germline V lookup: CDR1 SGHRS, CDR2 YFSETQ. The ends lost 4 bases at V and 0 bases at J; junction bases unmatched: 6. The CDR3 DNA reads TGCGCCAGCAGCGCGGGACTAGCGGCCGTCTCCTACGAGCAGTACTTC. Translation: CASSAGLAAVSYEQYF.

The rearrangement uses TRBV19 and TRBJ1-1; D gene uncertain. This CDR3 spans 14 amino acids. The V and J ends lost 5 bases and 2 bases respectively, with 12 bases between them. CDR1 is LNHDA, CDR2 SQIVND, per germline (reference sequence). The CDR3 reads CASSLYKGNTEAFF. The CDR3 nucleotides read TGTGCCAGTAGTCTATACAAGGGAAACACTGAAGCTTTCTTT.

This chain joins TRBV4-3 and TRBJ1-2, with a possible D match to TRBD1 (5 bases). The V end was cut by 0 bases, the J end by 12 bases, with 14 bases between. The germline V gene encodes CDR1 LGHNA and CDR2 YSLEER. The CDR3 has 13 amino acids. CDR3 in DNA: TGCGCCAGCAGCCAAGAGGTCGCAGGGTCCAACACCTTC. Translating it yields CASSQEVAGSNTF.

This clone came up a few times. The genes are TRBV5-1 and TRBJ1-3; tentatively, D is TRBD1 (5 bases). This CDR3 has 16 residues. Germline V lookup: CDR1 SGHRS, CDR2 YFSETQ. Trimming cost V 0 bases and J 1 base, with 11 bases left between them. CDR3 in amino acids: CASSLEAGISGNTIYF. CDR3 bases: TGCGCCAGCAGCTTGGAAGCAGGGATTTCTGGAAACACCATATATTTT.

DNA for the CDR3: TGCGCCAGCAGCTTGGCAGGGCCCTCTGGGGCCAACGTCCTGACTTTC. Translated: CASSLAGPSGANVLTF. This chain links TRBV5-1 with TRBJ2-6; D may be TRBD1 (5 bases). The germline CDR1 and CDR2 sequences are SGHRS and YFSETQ. Trimming took off 0 bases at V and 0 bases at J, with 7 bases between the two ends. This CDR3 is built from 16 residues. The complete variable domain, with remaining parts taken from reference TRBV5-1 and TRBJ2-6, reads KAGVTQTPRYLIKTRGQQVTLSCSPISGHRSVSWYQQTPGQGLQFLFEYFSETQRNKGNFPGRFSGRQFSNSRSEMNVSTLELGDSALYLCASSLAGPSGANVLTFGAGSRLTVL.

The rearrangement links TRBV19 to TRBJ1-4; TRBD1 agrees at 8 bases. This CDR3 contains 16 residues. Germline CDR1 is LNHDA and CDR2 is SQIVND (reference sequence). V shed 4 bases, J shed 6 bases, and the junction held 10 bases outside the gene matches. CDR3 amino acids: CASSRGTGPLDEKLFF. The DNA for the CDR3 is TGTGCCAGTAGTAGAGGGACAGGCCCTTTGGATGAAAAACTGTTTTTT. The complete variable domain, with remaining parts taken from reference TRBV19 and TRBJ1-4, reads DGGITQSPKYLFRKEGQNVTLSCEQNLNHDAMYWYRQDPGQGLRLIYYSQIVNDFQKGDIAEGYSVSREKKESFPLTVTSAQKNPTAFYLCASSRGTGPLDEKLFFGSGTQLSVL.

The chain employs TRBV6-5 and TRBJ1-1, with D possibly TRBD1 on 5 matching bases. V was cut by 7 bases and J by 4 bases, with 16 bases left in between. This CDR3 comprises 14 residues. Germline CDR1 and CDR2: MNHEY and SVGAGI. The CDR3 here is CASTTGARSTEAFF. DNA for the CDR3: TGTGCCAGCACCACAGGCGCGAGAAGCACTGAAGCTTTCTTT.

V and J are TRBV27 and TRBJ2-1; TRBD1 matches 7 bases. This CDR3 region has 20 residues. V was clipped by 2 bases and J by 4 bases; unmatched bases: 20. Germline lookup yields CDR1 MNHEY and CDR2 SMNVEV (reference sequence). The CDR3 bases are TGTGCCAGCAGTTTAAGTTACCCGGACAGGTCCCCTTTAGAATACAATGAGCAGTTCTTC. This gives the protein CASSLSYPDRSPLEYNEQFF.

V and J are TRBV7-9 and TRBJ1-5, with D possibly matching TRBD1 (5 bases). The CDR3 has 16 residues. The ends were cut back, 5 bases at V and 2 bases at J, with 16 bases in the middle. The germline V gene encodes CDR1 SEHNR and CDR2 FQNEAQ (reference sequence). The CDR3 reads CASSLTGTHGNQPQHF. The DNA of the CDR3 is TGTGCCAGCAGCCTGACCGGGACGCACGGCAATCAGCCCCAGCATTTT.

Remarks on this clone: A read error may produce the germline difference seen at one junction end. The rearrangement links TRBV11-2 to TRBJ2-1; TRBD2 might be the D (7 bases). CDR3 size: 13 residues. Germline CDR1 reads SGHAT; CDR2 reads FQNNGV. The DNA for the CDR3 is TGTGCCAGCAGCTTAGTGGCAGGGGAGGGGAAAATCTTC. This encodes CASSLVAGEGKIF.

The chain employs TRBV12-3 or TRBV12-4 and TRBJ2-1, with D perhaps TRBD2 (5 bases). V lost 3 bases to trimming and J lost 10 bases, with 10 bases between them. The CDR3 contains 12 residues. CDR3 loop: CASSFGLPEQFF. Written as DNA, the CDR3 is TGTGCCAGCAGTTTCGGACTGCCGGAGCAGTTCTTC.

The chain carries TRBV5-1 and TRBJ2-3; D remains ambiguous. V lost 0 bases to trimming and J lost 2 bases, with 4 bases between them. The CDR3 extends over 13 amino acids. Per germline, CDR1 SGHRS and CDR2 YFSETQ. CDR3 sequence: CASSLDNTDTQYF. Here the CDR3 DNA reads TGCGCCAGCAGCTTGGACAACACAGATACGCAGTATTTT.

The table lists this clone with a few counts. The chain recombines TRBV2 with TRBJ2-7; 8 bases are a match to TRBD1. In germline, CDR1 is SNHLY, CDR2 FYNNEI. With V trimmed by 4 bases and J by 3 bases, 11 bases remained unmatched. There are 16 residues in the CDR3. CDR3 nucleotide sequence: TGTGCCAGCAGTGGTGCCGGGACAGGCTTGGGCTACGAGCAGTACTTC. It specifies CASSGAGTGLGYEQYF.

This chain uses TRBV9 with TRBJ2-1, with 7 bases that match TRBD2. Per the germline V gene, CDR1 is SGDLS and CDR2 is YYNGEE. The CDR3 covers 15 residues. The J segment lost 4 bases and the V segment lost 0 bases, leaving 4 bases of the junction unmatched. The CDR3 sequence: CASSVVAGPYNEQFF. CDR3 DNA sequence: TGTGCCAGCAGCGTAGTAGCGGGTCCTTACAATGAGCAGTTCTTC.

The J gene is TRBJ1-5, the V gene TRBV27; 11 bases align to TRBD1. J gave up 4 bases and V 5 bases, and 4 bases lay outside the gene matches. Germline V lookup: CDR1 MNHEY, CDR2 SMNVEV (reference sequence). CDR3 length equals 15 residues. The CDR3: CASSGGTGGNQPQHF. The CDR3 DNA follows: TGTGCCAGCAGTGGAGGGACAGGGGGTAATCAGCCCCAGCATTTT.

This chain uses TRBV14 with TRBJ1-2, with a possible D match to TRBD1 (5 bases). CDR1 and CDR2 from the germline V gene are SGHDN and FVKESK. V gave up 0 bases and J gave up 7 bases, with 15 bases separating them. The CDR3 is 15 residues long. DNA of the CDR3: TGTGCCAGCAGCCAAGAGACAAACACAGGCATTGGCTACACCTTC. Translated, it gives CASSQETNTGIGYTF.

This clone was counted only a few times. The chain uses TRBV4-3 and TRBJ1-3; no firm D call. The germline CDR1 and CDR2 sequences are LGHNA and YSLEER. V was pared by 0 bases and J by 0 bases, with 6 bases between. This CDR3 comprises 15 residues. The chain's CDR3 is CASSQDIVSGNTIYF. The CDR3 nucleotides are TGCGCCAGCAGCCAAGATATAGTCTCTGGAAACACCATATATTTT.

A single count supports this clone. The chain combines TRBV11-2 with TRBJ2-5; 7 bases map to TRBD2. Germline V lookup: CDR1 SGHAT, CDR2 FQNNGV. This CDR3 has 14 residues. Unmatched junction bases numbered 7, after V lost 5 bases and J lost 4 bases. The CDR3 DNA sequence: TGTGCCAGCAGCCCCTCCACGGGAGGAGAGACCCAGTACTTC. Translated, it gives CASSPSTGGETQYF.

This chain connects TRBV30 to TRBJ1-1; the match to TRBD1 covers 7 bases. V lost 0 bases and J lost 5; bases outside the gene matches: 12. Per the germline V gene, CDR1 is GTSNPN and CDR2 is SVGIG (reference sequence). CDR3 length equals 16 residues. CDR3 coding DNA: TGTGCCTGGAGTGTATCCCCGGGCAGGGGGATTACTGAAGCTTTCTTT. As protein: CAWSVSPGRGITEAFF.

The chain recombines TRBV6-5 with TRBJ1-2; TRBD1 might be the D (5 bases). The germline V gene encodes CDR1 MNHEY and CDR2 SVGAGI. V lost 6 bases to trimming and J lost 4 bases, with 18 bases between them. The CDR3 length is 15 residues. CDR3 region: CASRLVGRGVYGYTF. The CDR3 bases are TGTGCCAGCAGGCTAGTGGGACGGGGAGTCTATGGCTACACCTTC.

The sample holds a few counts of this clone. CDR3 sequence (DNA): TGTGCCAGCAGCAGAGGGGGCACCTCATGGGAGCAGTACTTC. Amino acids: CASSRGGTSWEQYF. V is TRBV7-9 and J is TRBJ2-7; TRBD1 matches at 7 bases. Germline assignment: CDR1 SEHNR and CDR2 FQNEAQ (reference sequence). This CDR3 is built from 14 residues. V shed 5 bases and J 7 bases; nucleotides not matched to a gene: 11.

This chain connects TRBV29-1 to TRBJ2-3, with 8 bases identical to TRBD2. J lost 7 bases, V lost 1 base, and 4 bases had no gene match. The length of the CDR3 is 13 residues. Germline V gives CDR1 SQVTM, CDR2 ANQGSEA. The CDR3 is CSVEGLAGYTQYF. The CDR3 region has the DNA TGCAGCGTTGAAGGTCTAGCGGGCTATACGCAGTATTTT.

The J gene is TRBJ2-3, the V gene TRBV25-1; 7 bases match TRBD1. Trimming at V came to 8 bases and at J to 2 bases, leaving 10 bases not matched to a gene. Germline V gives CDR1 MGHDK, CDR2 SYGVNS. CDR3 length equals 15 residues. Here the CDR3 reads CASRAHGTDTDTQYF. Here the CDR3 DNA reads TGTGCCAGCCGGGCCCACGGGACAGACACAGATACGCAGTATTTT.

V is TRBV7-2 and J is TRBJ2-5, with D uncertain. The germline gives CDR1 SGHTA, CDR2 FQGNSA. Trimming pared 4 bases from V and 1 base from J, leaving 10 bases between. This CDR3 has 14 amino acids. This CDR3 reads CASSYPGSQETQYF. The CDR3, as DNA: TGTGCCAGCAGCTACCCGGGCTCCCAAGAGACCCAGTACTTC. Looking up the rest from reference TRBV7-2 and TRBJ2-5 gives the full variable domain: GAGVSQSPSNKVTEKGKDVELRCDPISGHTALYWYRQSLGQGLEFLIYFQGNSAPDKSGLPSDRFSAERTGGSVSTLTIQRTQQEDSAVYLCASSYPGSQETQYFGPGTRLLVL.

The rearrangement links TRBV7-9 to TRBJ2-3; unclear D gene. The germline CDR1 and CDR2 sequences are SEHNR and FQNEAQ (reference sequence). V was trimmed by 2 bases and J by 1 base, leaving 10 bases between them. The CDR3 totals 15 residues. As DNA, the CDR3 is TGTGCCAGCAGCTTACAAGGTGTGGGCACAGATACGCAGTATTTT. This codes for CASSLQGVGTDTQYF.

This clone has just a few counts. This chain connects TRBV30 to TRBJ1-1; possibly TRBD1 for D (6 bases). The V gene's germline CDR1 is GTSNPN and CDR2 SVGIG (reference sequence). Deletions cut 4 bases from V and 4 bases from J, with 13 bases between. The length of the CDR3 is 13 residues. CDR3 sequence reads: CAWNRAWSTEAFF. The CDR3 nucleotides are TGTGCCTGGAACAGGGCCTGGAGCACTGAAGCTTTCTTT.

The rearrangement joins TRBV7-9 to TRBJ2-1; 14 nucleotides line up with TRBD2. V shed 4 bases, J shed 3 bases, and the junction held 8 bases outside the gene matches. This CDR3 spans 18 amino acids. CDR1 SEHNR and CDR2 FQNEAQ come from the germline V gene (reference sequence). Written as DNA, the CDR3 is TGTGCCAGCAGCTCCGGACTAGCGGGAGGTTCCCTCTACAATGAGCAGTTCTTC. It yields the protein CASSSGLAGGSLYNEQFF.

In its sample, this clone was seen a few times. The V gene is TRBV4-3, the J gene TRBJ1-6; D is unclear. The CDR3 length is 16 residues. Germline V gene data show CDR1 as LGHNA and CDR2 as YSLEER. With 4 bases removed from V and 8 bases from J, the gap between germline ends came to 18 bases. For the CDR3, the DNA is TGCGCCAGCAGCCTAGGCGGTGGTGACTTCGATTCACCCCTCCACTTT. It translates to CASSLGGGDFDSPLHF.

V is TRBV4-3 and J is TRBJ1-1; D gene unclear. V lost 1 base to trimming and J lost 0 bases, with 6 bases between them. This CDR3 is built from 14 residues. CDR1 LGHNA and CDR2 YSLEER come from the germline V gene. The DNA for the CDR3 is TGCGCCAGCAGCCAAGGCAGGATGAACACTGAAGCTTTCTTT. Translated: CASSQGRMNTEAFF.

This clone was observed a handful of times. V gene TRBV19 combines with J gene TRBJ2-7; possible D gene TRBD2, 5 bases. This CDR3 is 13 amino acids long. Germline CDR1 reads LNHDA; CDR2 reads SQIVND (reference sequence). The germline V and J ends were trimmed by 7 bases and 6 bases, with 16 bases remaining between them. The CDR3 region is CASTGNRVSEQYF. CDR3 DNA: TGTGCCAGTACGGGAAATAGAGTCTCCGAGCAGTACTTC.

The chain recombines TRBV7-2 with TRBJ1-2; 8 bases are a match to TRBD1. J gave up 8 bases and V 7 bases, and 9 bases lay outside the gene matches. The CDR3 spans 13 residues. Germline lookup yields CDR1 SGHTA and CDR2 FQGNSA. In DNA, the CDR3 is TGTGCCAGCACCGCGGACAGGGTGAGGGGCTACACCTTC. Residues: CASTADRVRGYTF. Full variable domain (remainder filled in from reference TRBV7-2 and TRBJ1-2): GAGVSQSPSNKVTEKGKDVELRCDPISGHTALYWYRQSLGQGLEFLIYFQGNSAPDKSGLPSDRFSAERTGGSVSTLTIQRTQQEDSAVYLCASTADRVRGYTFGSGTRLTVV.

This clone was observed a single time. The chain uses TRBV10-3 and TRBJ2-5; D may be TRBD1 or TRBD2 (5 bases each). CDR1 and CDR2 from the germline V gene are ENHRY and SYGVKD. V lost 0 bases to trimming and J lost 3 bases, with 8 bases between them. The CDR3 totals 14 residues. CDR3 loop: CAISESGDKETQYF. In DNA form, the CDR3 reads TGTGCCATCAGTGAGTCGGGGGATAAAGAGACCCAGTACTTC.